This TCR beta chain was sequenced during a study of regulatory T cells in long-lasting Graves disease. Arm-PCR of CDR3 regions and iRepertoire HTBI primers were the basis on which TCR beta libraries were built. Authors' analysis steps: The identification of approximately 62 TRBV and 14 TRBJ segments was made across samples. TCRdb reprocessed the multiplex PCR reads via MiXCR and lists one record per CDR3 protein. The V and J calls were determined by TCRdb, not by the authors. This table has around 480,000 distinct CDR3 sequences, about 16% appearing once. CDR3 length: 14 residues. From germline, CDR1 is MNHNS and CDR2 SASEGT. Between the trimmed V and J ends, which lost 1 base and 5 bases, there was a span of 11 bases. Time point defined: newly diagnosed GD, antithyroid drugs for less than 3 months. PBMC RNA was the source of the TCR library. This clonotype was seen repeatedly, ten times or more. The data were also submitted as part of a second study, on T cells in Graves' hyperthyroidism and ophthalmopathy.

The source was peripheral blood mononuclear cells (PBMCs), collected at new diagnosis, from a patient treated with antithyroid drugs. The gene calls are TRBV6-1 and TRBJ1-2, with TRBD1 as a possible D gene (6 bases). The sequence was obtained from a woman aged 35-65 years with Graves disease. CDR3 loop: CASSEGGQRYGYTF. CDR3 DNA: TGTGCCAGCAGTGAAGGGGGGCAGCGTTATGGCTACACCTTC.